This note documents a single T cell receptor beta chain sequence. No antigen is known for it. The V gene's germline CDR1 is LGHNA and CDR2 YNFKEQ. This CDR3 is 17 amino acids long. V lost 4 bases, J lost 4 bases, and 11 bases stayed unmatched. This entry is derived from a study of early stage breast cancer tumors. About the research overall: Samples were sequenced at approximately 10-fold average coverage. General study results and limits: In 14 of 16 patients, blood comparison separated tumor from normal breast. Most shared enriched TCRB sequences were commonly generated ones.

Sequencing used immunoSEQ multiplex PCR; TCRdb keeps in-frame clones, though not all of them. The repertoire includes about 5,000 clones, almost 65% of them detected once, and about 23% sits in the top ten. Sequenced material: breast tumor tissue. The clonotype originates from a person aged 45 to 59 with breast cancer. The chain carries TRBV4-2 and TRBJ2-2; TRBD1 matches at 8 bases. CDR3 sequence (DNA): TGTGCCAGCAGCCCAGGGTGGCAGGGGGCAGGCACCGGGGAGCTGTTTTTT. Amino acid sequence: CASSPGWQGAGTGELFF.